The T cell receptor (beta chain) under discussion was sequenced for a study of blood T cell repertoires in COVID-19. About the research overall: T cells, B-cell-depleted T cells, or PBMCs provided the cDNA or gDNA that served as material.

The CDR3 totals 16 residues. The J segment lost 5 bases and the V segment lost 2 bases, leaving 6 bases of the junction unmatched. Germline CDR1 MNHNY, CDR2 SVGAGI (reference sequence). Repertoires were generated with immunoSEQ multiplex PCR, while TCRdb's copy carries only in-frame clones and drops some. The data contain 200,000 to 250,000 clones, 85% to 90% of them singletons. The chain employs TRBV6-6 and TRBJ1-6, with 7 bases matching TRBD1. The sequence was obtained from a man aged 25 to 40 with COVID-19, enrolled during active disease. Material: peripheral blood. Here the CDR3 DNA reads TGTGCCAGCAGTTACCCCCGACAGGGTAATAATTCACCCCTCCACTTT. This encodes CASSYPRQGNNSPLHF.